These 5 T cell receptor beta chains originate from one sample sequenced in a study of beta chain features in type 1 diabetes. Points from the study as a whole: In every one of the four CD4+ subsets, TCRB CDR3s were moderately but significantly shorter in Type 1 diabetes patients.

Every bit of the isolated RNA underwent reverse transcription, so sequencing read expressed TCRB transcripts. Method: immunoSEQ multiplex PCR; TCRdb's copy keeps in-frame clones and lacks some. Counted here are about 280,000 clones, 15% occurring once; the ten biggest clones make up about 0.014%. These receptors' antigens are unknown. Sequenced input: naive CD4+ T cells from blood. These receptors were obtained from a man between 18 and 35 years old with type 1 diabetes.

This clone was counted only a few times. This chain connects TRBV29-1 to TRBJ1-1; TRBD1 matches at 7 bases. The CDR3 runs to 12 residues. After removal of 4 bases from V and 7 bases from J, the junction contained 6 bases not matched to a gene. Germline lookup yields CDR1 SQVTM and CDR2 ANQGSEA. DNA of the CDR3: TGCAGCGTTGGAGGGACAGTGCTTGAAGCTTTCTTT. This sequence encodes CSVGGTVLEAFF.

This chain joins TRBV28 and TRBJ2-5; weak D call: TRBD1 (5 bases). The V end was cut by 5 bases, the J end by 4 bases, with 17 bases between. Germline CDR1 MDHEN, CDR2 SYDVKM. CDR3 length: 15 amino acids. CDR3 in amino acids: CASSPPPRQRETQYF. The DNA for the CDR3 is TGTGCCAGCAGTCCTCCCCCTCGACAGAGAGAGACCCAGTACTTC.

The V call is TRBV5-6, the J call TRBJ1-2; no reliable D call. Per germline, CDR1 SGHDT and CDR2 YYEEEE. The length of the CDR3 is 12 residues. V dropped 1 base and J dropped 6 bases, with 7 bases sitting between them. Here the CDR3 DNA reads TGTGCCAGCAGCTTGTGGCAGGATGGCTACACCTTC. Translation gives CASSLWQDGYTF.

The chain combines TRBV30 with TRBJ2-7, with 7 bases lining up with TRBD2. With V trimmed by 2 bases and J by 6 bases, 13 bases remained unmatched. The length of the CDR3 is 15 residues. In germline, CDR1 is GTSNPN, CDR2 SVGIG (reference sequence). CDR3 sequence reads: CAWSPSRTSIGEQYF. The DNA of the CDR3 is TGTGCCTGGAGTCCCTCACGGACTAGTATCGGCGAGCAGTACTTC.

The chain combines TRBV11-2 with TRBJ2-3; D is unclear. V lost 2 bases and J 1 base, leaving 4 bases between the germline ends. CDR1 and CDR2 from the germline V gene are SGHAT and FQNNGV. The CDR3 is made up of 13 amino acids. The CDR3 coding sequence is TGTGCCAGCAGCTTACAGGGCACAGATACGCAGTATTTT. This codes for CASSLQGTDTQYF.